This T cell receptor beta chain derives from a study of blood T cells in healthy people across ages. Through a sample-barcoded 5' primer and a J-beta primer mix, a second PCR was run for about 6 to 11 cycles. TCRdb redid the calling of the 5' RACE reads with MiXCR, one entry per CDR3 protein. The sample records 1.5 million to 2 million distinct CDR3 sequences, 28% being singletons. This clonotype has a count of ten or more. The CDR3 totals 16 residues. The V gene lost 6 bases and the J gene lost 1 base, with 19 bases spanning the gap. Germline CDR1 is DFQATT and CDR2 is SNEGSKA (reference sequence). V and J are TRBV20-1 and TRBJ2-4; D remains ambiguous. The sequencing input was blood. This TCR was sampled from a woman in her 30s in good health. CDR3 nucleotides: TGCAGTGCCCCCATTCAGGACCTTAACGCCAAAAACATTCAGTACTTC. Its translation is CSAPIQDLNAKNIQYF.